This entry lists 8 T cell receptor beta chains sequenced from one sample in a study of immune evolution from preneoplasia to lung adenocarcinoma (dated by TCRdb to the early 2020s). The receptor library was made with the immunoSEQ multiplex PCR assay. TCRdb carries this immuneACCESS record with in-frame sequences only. Its versions omit some clonotypes, under half of them owing to an unresolved V gene in the studies checked, with the rest unexplained. This sample comprises 8,400 or so clones, about four fifths of them detected only once. The ten most abundant clones make up 7.5% to 9.5% of the sample. Specimen: FFPE invasive lung adenocarcinoma tissue. Sample cell subset or site, as interpreted from the label and publication: frankly invasive lung adenocarcinoma (ADC). Receptor source: a person aged 45 to 60 with lung adenocarcinoma.

The CDR3 spells CASSQDQGSGGYTF. The DNA for the CDR3 is TGTGCCAGCAGCCAAGATCAGGGCTCCGGGGGCTACACCTTC. This rearrangement joins TRBV4-2 to TRBJ1-2, with TRBD1 as a possible D gene (5 bases). Looked up from germline, CDR1 is LGHNA and CDR2 is YNFKEQ. V lost 0 bases and J lost 8, with 13 bases in between. The CDR3 totals 14 residues.

The chain joins TRBV21-1 to TRBJ1-1; the D call TRBD1 from the table was never checked on the DNA. TRBV21-1 is a listed pseudogene. This CDR3 is 16 amino acids long. For the CDR3, the DNA is TGTGCCAGCATCCGGACAGTCTATGAAGCGAACACTGAAGCTTTCTTT. Residues: CASIRTVYEANTEAFF.

The chain employs TRBV11-2 and TRBJ2-2; perhaps D is TRBD1 or TRBD2 (5 bases each). This CDR3 is built from 18 residues. The germline gives CDR1 SGHAT, CDR2 FQNNGV. Trimming cost V 6 bases and J 0 bases, with 20 bases left between them. The CDR3 DNA reads as TGTGCCAGCAGAAATCGATTAACCGGGACGGCGAACACCGGGGAGCTGTTTTTT. As protein: CASRNRLTGTANTGELFF.

This sequence joins TRBV28 and TRBJ2-7; unclear D gene. V was shortened by 3 bases and J by 7 bases, with 7 bases between the two germline ends. In germline, CDR1 is MDHEN, CDR2 SYDVKM. The CDR3 is 11 amino acids. The DNA of the CDR3 is TGTGCCAGCAGTTTCAGGTGGGAGCAGTACTTC. Translated: CASSFRWEQYF.

The V gene is TRBV2, the J gene TRBJ2-1; no clear D. Germline V gene sequence: CDR1 SNHLY, CDR2 FYNNEI. V dropped 11 bases and J dropped 3 bases, with 11 bases sitting between them. The CDR3 has 12 residues. The CDR3 DNA sequence: TGTGCCTCCCAACGAGGCTACAATGAGCAGTTCTTC. Translation gives CASQRGYNEQFF. The variable domain in full, with the rest retrieved from reference TRBV2 and TRBJ2-1, is EPEVTQTPSHQVTQMGQEVILRCVPISNHLYFYWYRQILGQKVEFLVSFYNNEISEKSEIFDDQFSVERPDGSNFTLKIRSTKLEDSAMYFCASQRGYNEQFFGPGTRLTVL.

The gene calls are TRBV6-6 and TRBJ1-1; D is uncertain. The V end lost 5 bases, the J end lost 1 base, and 8 bases lay between the germline ends. The CDR3 totals 13 residues. The germline CDR1 and CDR2 sequences are MNHNY and SVGAGI (reference sequence). The CDR3 loop is CASSPSANTEAFF. The CDR3, as DNA: TGTGCCAGCAGTCCTAGCGCGAACACTGAAGCTTTCTTT.

The V call is TRBV7-9, the J call TRBJ1-5; no clear D. There are 18 residues in the CDR3. The ends were cut back, 4 bases at V and 2 bases at J, with 21 bases in the middle. CDR1 and CDR2 (germline): SEHNR, FQNEAQ (reference sequence). CDR3 DNA sequence: TGTGCCAGCAGCTCATCCACCGCCGGGGTGTGGGGCAATCAGCCCCAGCATTTT. Encoded protein: CASSSSTAGVWGNQPQHF.

V is TRBV7-9 and J is TRBJ2-7; 9 bases are a match to TRBD1. The junction had 14 bases not matched to a gene; V was cut back by 5 bases and J by 12 bases. This CDR3 contains 14 residues. Germline V gives CDR1 SEHNR, CDR2 FQNEAQ (reference sequence). CDR3 DNA sequence: TGTGCCAGCAGCCCCCGGACAGGGGCCTATATAGGGTACTTC. As protein: CASSPRTGAYIGYF.